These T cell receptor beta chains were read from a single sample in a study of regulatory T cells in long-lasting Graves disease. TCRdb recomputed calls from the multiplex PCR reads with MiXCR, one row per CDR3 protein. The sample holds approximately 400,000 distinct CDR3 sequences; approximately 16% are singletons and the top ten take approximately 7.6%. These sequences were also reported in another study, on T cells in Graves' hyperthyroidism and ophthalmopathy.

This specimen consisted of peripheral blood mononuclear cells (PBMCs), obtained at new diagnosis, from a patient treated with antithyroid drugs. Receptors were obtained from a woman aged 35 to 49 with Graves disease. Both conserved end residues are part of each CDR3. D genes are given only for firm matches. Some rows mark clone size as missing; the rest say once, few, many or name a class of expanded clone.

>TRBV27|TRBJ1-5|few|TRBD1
CASSPMGTGVWSNQPQHF
TGTGCCAGCAGTCCTATGGGGACAGGGGTTTGGAGCAATCAGCCCCAGCATTTT
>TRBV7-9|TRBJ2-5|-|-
CASSFENSPETQYF
TGTGCCAGCAGCTTTGAGAACTCCCCGGAGACCCAGTACTTC
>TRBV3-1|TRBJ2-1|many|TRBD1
CASSQALPGQGSHEQFF
TGTGCCAGCAGCCAAGCCCTCCCGGGACAGGGGTCCCATGAGCAGTTCTTC
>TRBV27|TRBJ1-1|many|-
CASSSVQVWGTEAFF
TGTGCCAGCAGTTCGGTCCAGGTATGGGGCACTGAAGCTTTCTTT
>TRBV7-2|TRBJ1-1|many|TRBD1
CASSLAQGGEAFF
TGTGCCAGCAGCTTAGCACAGGGGGGTGAAGCTTTCTTT
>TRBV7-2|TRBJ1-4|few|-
CASSTDVNEKLFF
TGTGCCAGCAGCACGGACGTTAATGAAAAACTGTTTTTT
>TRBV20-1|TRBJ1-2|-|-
CSARDPRRQINYGYTF
TGCAGTGCTAGAGACCCCCGACGACAGATTAACTATGGCTACACCTTC
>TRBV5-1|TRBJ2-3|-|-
CASSKGETDTQYF
TGCGCCAGCAGTAAGGGGGAAACAGATACGCAGTATTTT
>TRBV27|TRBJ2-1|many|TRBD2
CASTPLSGTSFDEQFF
TGTGCCAGCACCCCCTTGAGCGGGACGAGCTTCGATGAGCAGTTCTTC
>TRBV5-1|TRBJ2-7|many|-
CASSRGTSYEQYF
TGTGCCAGCAGCCGCGGGACTTCCTACGAGCAGTACTTC
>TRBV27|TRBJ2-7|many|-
CASSLSLDRTYEQYF
TGTGCCAGCAGTTTATCCCTAGACAGGACCTACGAGCAGTACTTC
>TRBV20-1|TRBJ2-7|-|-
CSARDPRAYEQYF
TGCAGTGCTAGAGACCCCAGGGCCTACGAGCAGTACTTC
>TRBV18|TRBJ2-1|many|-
CASSPLRTTYNEQFF
TGTGCCAGCTCACCACTCCGAACAACTTACAATGAGCAGTTCTTC
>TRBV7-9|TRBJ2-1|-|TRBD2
CASSLGSGADNEQFF
TGTGCCAGCAGCTTAGGTAGCGGGGCTGACAATGAGCAGTTCTTC
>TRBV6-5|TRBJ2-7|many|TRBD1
CASSYNPAGGYYEQYF
TGTGCCAGCAGTTACAACCCGGCAGGGGGCTACTACGAGCAGTACTTC
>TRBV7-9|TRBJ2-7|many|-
CASSSVRGATHEQYF
TGTGCCAGCAGCTCGGTCAGGGGGGCTACTCACGAGCAGTACTTC
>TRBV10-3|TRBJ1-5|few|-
CAIKGIDQPQHF
TGTGCCATCAAAGGTATCGATCAGCCCCAGCATTTT
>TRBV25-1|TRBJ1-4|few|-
CASSEFFLGGDEKLFF
TGTGCCAGCAGTGAATTTTTCCTCGGGGGGGATGAAAAACTGTTTTTT
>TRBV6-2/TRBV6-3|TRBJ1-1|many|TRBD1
CASSKRQVDREVRRNTEAFF
TGTGCCAGCAGTAAGAGACAAGTAGACAGGGAGGTTCGTCGGAACACTGAAGCTTTCTTT
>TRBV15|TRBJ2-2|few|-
CATSSGWDGGELFF
TGTGCCACCAGCAGTGGATGGGATGGCGGGGAGCTGTTTTTT
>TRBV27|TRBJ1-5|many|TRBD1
CASTPQGFGGDQPQHF
TGTGCCAGCACCCCACAGGGGTTTGGGGGCGATCAGCCCCAGCATTTT
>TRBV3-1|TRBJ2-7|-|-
CASSQWDLRNEQYF
TGTGCCAGCAGCCAATGGGACCTTAGAAACGAGCAGTACTTC
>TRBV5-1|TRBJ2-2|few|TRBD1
CASSSPGQGNTGELFF
TGCGCCAGCAGCTCCCCGGGACAGGGAAACACCGGGGAGCTGTTTTTT
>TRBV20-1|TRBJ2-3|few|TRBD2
CSARPTLVAGGSTDTQYF
TGCAGTGCTAGACCGACTTTGGTAGCGGGAGGGAGCACAGATACGCAGTATTTT
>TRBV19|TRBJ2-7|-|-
CASSPGTTAAYEQYF
TGTGCCAGTAGCCCCGGGACCACGGCGGCCTACGAGCAGTACTTC
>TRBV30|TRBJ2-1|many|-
CAWSVRGIEQFF
TGTGCCTGGAGTGTACGGGGGATTGAGCAGTTCTTC
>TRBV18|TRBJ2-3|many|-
CASSPAGPDRPDTQYF
TGTGCCAGCTCACCGGCTGGCCCTGACAGGCCAGATACGCAGTATTTT
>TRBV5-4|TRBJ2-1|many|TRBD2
CASSLDQGTSNEQFF
TGTGCCAGCAGCTTGGACCAGGGGACTAGCAATGAGCAGTTCTTC
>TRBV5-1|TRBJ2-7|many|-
CASSLRTMGQYEQYF
TGCGCCAGCAGCTTGCGGACTATGGGACAGTACGAGCAGTACTTC
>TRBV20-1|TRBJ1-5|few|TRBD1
CSALGGQDVYSNQPQHF
TGCAGTGCTCTCGGGGGACAGGACGTATATAGCAATCAGCCCCAGCATTTT
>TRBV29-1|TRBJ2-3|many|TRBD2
CSVVFLAGVTDTQYF
TGCAGCGTAGTGTTTTTAGCGGGAGTGACAGATACGCAGTATTTT
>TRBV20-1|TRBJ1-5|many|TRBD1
CSALGTANQPQHF
TGCAGTGCTCTTGGGACAGCCAATCAGCCCCAGCATTTT
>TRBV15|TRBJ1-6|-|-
CATSRWDGNSPLHF
TGTGCCACCAGCAGATGGGACGGAAATTCACCCCTCCACTTT
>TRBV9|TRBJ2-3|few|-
CASSVGVGGNTDTQYF
TGTGCCAGCAGCGTAGGAGTTGGCGGGAACACAGATACGCAGTATTTT
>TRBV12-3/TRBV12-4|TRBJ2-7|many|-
CASSFDIYEQYF
TGTGCCAGCAGTTTCGACATCTACGAGCAGTACTTC
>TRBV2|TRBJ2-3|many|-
CASTGETTQYF
TGTGCCAGCACGGGAGAGACTACGCAGTATTTT
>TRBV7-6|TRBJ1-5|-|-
CASSLSSSGYSNQPQHF
TGTGCCAGCAGCTTATCGTCTTCCGGCTATAGCAATCAGCCCCAGCATTTT
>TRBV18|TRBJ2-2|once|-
CASKRAQPWTTGELFF
TGTGCCAGCAAACGAGCCCAACCGTGGACCACCGGGGAGCTGTTTTTT
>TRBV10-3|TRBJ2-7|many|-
CAIRDINNEGVYEQYF
TGTGCCATCAGAGACATTAACAATGAGGGAGTCTACGAGCAGTACTTC
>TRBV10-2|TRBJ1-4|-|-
CASSESGGGGLFF
TGCGCCAGCAGTGAGTCAGGAGGAGGGGGACTGTTTTTT